What follows is one T cell receptor beta chain and its context. Its target is unknown. The donors were members of the validation cohort comprising approximately 110 subjects, separate from the roughly 640-subject first cohort. The protocol was immunoSEQ multiplex PCR, while the TCRdb copy is restricted to in-frame clones and leaves out a portion. This sample carries 120,000 or so clones, 70% to 90% of them seen once, and the ten largest clones take roughly 2%. This specimen belongs to a study of cytomegalovirus exposure and HLA in healthy donors. The study, taken as a whole, reports: According to reports, the classifier identified cytomegalovirus status with high specificity and sensitivity. A list of 164 TCR beta chains associated with cytomegalovirus was given.

After removal of 7 bases from V and 15 bases from J, the junction contained 7 bases not matched to a gene. The CDR3 length is 11 residues. The V gene's germline CDR1 is MNHNS and CDR2 SASEGT. This TCR came from a woman aged 25 to 45 in good health and CMV-seronegative. The sequenced sample consisted of PBMCs. The chain uses TRBV6-1 and TRBJ2-1, with 9 bases that match TRBD2. CDR3 DNA: TGTGCCAGCACCAGGCTAGCGGGGATGTTCTTC. This sequence encodes CASTRLAGMFF.